These 20 T cell receptor beta chains were sequenced from one sample in a study of blood T cell repertoires in COVID-19. The assay was immunoSEQ multiplex PCR, and TCRdb's table has in-frame clones only and misses some. This sample carries some 41,000 clones, around 85% of them seen once, and the ten largest clones take about a tenth. Material for sequencing was peripheral blood. Every receptor here comes from a human donor in a cohort sampled during active COVID-19.

This rearrangement joins TRBV18 to TRBJ1-2, with a tentative D call TRBD1 (5 bases). In germline, CDR1 is KGHSH, CDR2 LQKENI. Trimming took off 0 bases at V and 8 bases at J, with 16 bases between the two ends. This CDR3 spans 15 amino acids. The CDR3 sequence: CASSPPQGMVGGYTF. In nucleotides, the CDR3 is TGTGCCAGCTCACCACCCCAGGGCATGGTCGGCGGCTACACCTTC.

The rearrangement joins TRBV5-4 to TRBJ2-7, with a tentative D call TRBD1 (6 bases). Trimming took 9 bases from V and 1 from J, leaving 14 bases between them. The CDR3 loop spans 13 amino acids. Germline loops: CDR1 SGHNT, CDR2 YYREEE (reference sequence). The CDR3 loop reads CATATGISYEQYF. CDR3 DNA: TGTGCCACAGCCACAGGGATTTCCTACGAGCAGTACTTC.

The gene calls are TRBV5-1 and TRBJ2-7; 8 bases fit TRBD2. The V segment lost 3 bases and the J segment 2 bases; nucleotides outside the gene matches: 10. Germline values: CDR1 SGHRS, CDR2 YFSETQ. This CDR3 spans 16 amino acids. CDR3 protein: CASSWGTGGHTYEQYF. The CDR3 DNA is TGCGCCAGCAGCTGGGGCACGGGGGGGCACACCTACGAGCAGTACTTC.

The chain is built from TRBV29-1 and TRBJ1-1; 8 bases fit TRBD1. CDR1 and CDR2 from the germline V gene are SQVTM and ANQGSEA. CDR3 size: 15 residues. Losses at the gene ends were 2 bases for V and 3 bases for J; bases not matched to a gene: 8. DNA for the CDR3: TGCAGCGTTGAACCCGGACAGGGCTGGGACACTGAAGCTTTCTTT. Translating it yields CSVEPGQGWDTEAFF.

This clone was seen only once. V usage is TRBV19 and J usage is TRBJ1-5, with 9 bases lining up with TRBD1. Germline V lookup: CDR1 LNHDA, CDR2 SQIVND (reference sequence). The CDR3 sequence is 17 residues long. V shed 3 bases and J 5 bases; nucleotides not matched to a gene: 11. CDR3 nucleotide sequence: TGTGCCAGTAGTATGGATATGGGACAGGGAGAGCATCAGCCCCAGCATTTT. It translates to CASSMDMGQGEHQPQHF.

V and J are TRBV18 and TRBJ1-5; TRBD1 agrees at 9 bases. This CDR3 is built from 15 residues. Germline V gives CDR1 KGHSH, CDR2 LQKENI. Trimming took 4 bases from V and 3 from J; bases not matched to a gene: 4. Here the CDR3 DNA reads TGTGCCAGCTCACAACAGGGGGCCAACAATCAGCCCCAGCATTTT. The encoded protein is CASSQQGANNQPQHF.

Concerning this clone itself: This may come from a read error, since a much larger clone is one base off. This chain joins TRBV11-3 and TRBJ2-7; TRBD1 agrees at 7 bases. Germline lookup yields CDR1 SGHNT and CDR2 YENEEA. Trimming cost V 3 bases and J 3 bases; bases outside gene matches: 2. CDR3 length: 13 residues. The CDR3 DNA is TGTGCCAGCAGCTTGGGACAGAACTACGAGCAGTACTTC. Amino acids: CASSLGQNYEQYF.

The gene calls are TRBV6-4 and TRBJ2-3; D unresolved. The length of the CDR3 is 14 residues. V was shortened by 0 bases and J by 6 bases, with 10 bases between the two germline ends. Germline CDR1 and CDR2: MRHNA and SNTAGT. The CDR3 DNA is TGTGCCAGCAGTGACTCCACACCACCCGATACGCAGTATTTT. This gives the protein CASSDSTPPDTQYF.

In this sample, this clone turned up once. The V call is TRBV6-4, the J call TRBJ2-2, with D maybe TRBD1 (7 bases). This CDR3 comprises 14 residues. The V end was cut by 7 bases, the J end by 6 bases, with 15 bases between. Germline loops: CDR1 MRHNA, CDR2 SNTAGT. This CDR3 reads CASKNQGGSGELFF. CDR3 in DNA: TGTGCCAGCAAAAACCAGGGGGGATCCGGGGAGCTGTTTTTT.

The chain has TRBV7-2 and TRBJ1-6; TRBD1 matches at 8 bases. Germline trimming cut 4 bases from V and 2 bases from J; bases unmatched to any gene: 4. The CDR3 sequence is 16 residues long. Germline V CDR1 and CDR2: SGHTA, FQGNSA. CDR3 amino acids: CASSSTGVTYNSPLHF. CDR3 DNA: TGTGCCAGCAGCTCGACAGGGGTTACCTATAATTCACCCCTCCACTTT.

As for this clone: A read error may explain this, as a much larger clone is one base away. V and J are TRBV11-1 and TRBJ2-2, with 11 bases aligning to TRBD2. Germline CDR1 is SGHAT and CDR2 is FQDESV (reference sequence). The CDR3 extends over 15 amino acids. CDR3 sequence reads: CASSLASGGTGELFF. The CDR3 DNA sequence: TGTGCCAGCAGCCTAGCTAGCGGGGGGACCGGGGAGCTGTTTTTT.

The CDR3 coding sequence is TGTGCCAGCAGACCCAGGGTGTCCTCCTACGAGCAGTACTTC. Translating gives CASRPRVSSYEQYF. This chain links TRBV7-9 with TRBJ2-7, with D perhaps matching TRBD1 (5 bases). This CDR3 is built from 14 residues. V dropped 6 bases and J dropped 0 bases, with 12 bases sitting between them. The germline gives CDR1 SEHNR, CDR2 FQNEAQ (reference sequence). The full variable domain, completed using reference TRBV7-9 and TRBJ2-7, is DTGVSQNPRHKITKRGQNVTFRCDPISEHNRLYWYRQTLGQGPEFLTYFQNEAQLEKSRLLSDRFSAERPKGSFSTLEIQRTEQGDSAMYLCASRPRVSSYEQYFGPGTRLTVT.

The chain recombines TRBV30 with TRBJ2-1; the match to TRBD1 covers 8 bases. Germline V gene data show CDR1 as GTSNPN and CDR2 as SVGIG (reference sequence). This CDR3 has 13 amino acids. Trimming removed 2 bases from V and 6 bases from J; junction bases left unmatched: 3. CDR3 loop: CAWSPTGGNEQFF. In DNA form, the CDR3 reads TGTGCCTGGAGTCCTACAGGGGGCAATGAGCAGTTCTTC.

This rearrangement joins TRBV4-2 to TRBJ1-1; D ambiguous. Germline V lookup: CDR1 LGHNA, CDR2 YNFKEQ. V lost 1 base and J 5 bases, leaving 8 bases between the germline ends. This CDR3 is built from 13 residues. CDR3 residues: CASSQGGATEAFF. As DNA, the CDR3 is TGTGCCAGCAGCCAAGGTGGAGCGACTGAAGCTTTCTTT.

CDR3 in amino acids: CASSRQGNTEAFF. Here the CDR3 DNA reads TGTGCCAGTAGTAGACAGGGGAACACTGAAGCTTTCTTT. This rearrangement joins TRBV19 to TRBJ1-1; 7 bases map to TRBD1. With V trimmed by 4 bases and J by 1 base, 0 bases remained unmatched. The CDR3 spans 13 residues. Per the germline V gene, CDR1 is LNHDA and CDR2 is SQIVND (reference sequence).

V usage is TRBV27 and J usage is TRBJ2-1; 10 positions agree with TRBD1. This CDR3 has 14 residues. The V and J ends lost 6 bases and 8 bases, in that order; junction bases with no gene match: 7. Germline CDR1 MNHEY, CDR2 SMNVEV (reference sequence). The CDR3 region has the DNA TGTGCCAGCAGGACAGGGGGCTCAGTCTATGAGCAGTTCTTC. Protein sequence: CASRTGGSVYEQFF.

J is TRBJ2-3 and V is TRBV10-3; 10 bases map to TRBD2. The V gene's germline CDR1 is ENHRY and CDR2 SYGVKD. This CDR3 spans 17 amino acids. V dropped 4 bases and J dropped 6; count of bases not matched to a gene: 13. CDR3 in amino acids: CAISAAPQGTSVDTQYF. In DNA form, the CDR3 reads TGTGCCATCAGTGCCGCCCCACAGGGGACTAGCGTGGATACGCAGTATTTT.

This clone was seen only once. The V and J genes are TRBV9 and TRBJ2-7; 8 bases line up with TRBD1. V lost 4 bases, J lost 2 bases, and 8 bases stayed unmatched. Germline loops: CDR1 SGDLS, CDR2 YYNGEE. This CDR3 contains 15 residues. CDR3 nucleotide sequence: TGTGCCAGCAGCAAGGCAGGGGGCGAAACCTACGAGCAGTACTTC. Amino acid sequence: CASSKAGGETYEQYF. Looking up the rest from reference TRBV9 and TRBJ2-7 gives the full variable domain: DSGVTQTPKHLITATGQRVTLRCSPRSGDLSVYWYQQSLDQGLQFLIQYYNGEERAKGNILERFSAQQFPDLHSELNLSSLELGDSALYFCASSKAGGETYEQYFGPGTRLTVT.

The chain links TRBV6-2 or TRBV6-3 to TRBJ2-4, with a weak D call TRBD1 (5 bases). The CDR3 is 14 residues long. The ends were cut back, 5 bases at V and 1 base at J, with 9 bases in the middle. The germline V gene has CDR1 MNHEY and CDR2 SVGEGT. Here the CDR3 reads CASSQGTAKNIQYF. The CDR3 region has the DNA TGTGCCAGCAGTCAGGGTACGGCCAAAAACATTCAGTACTTC.

The chain combines TRBV30 with TRBJ2-7; D ambiguous. Germline lookup yields CDR1 GTSNPN and CDR2 SVGIG (reference sequence). The CDR3 is 15 residues long. V was shortened by 0 bases and J by 6 bases, with 18 bases between the two germline ends. CDR3 amino acids: CAWSVFMGAPIEQYF. The CDR3 nucleotides read TGTGCCTGGAGTGTATTTATGGGCGCCCCCATCGAGCAGTACTTC.